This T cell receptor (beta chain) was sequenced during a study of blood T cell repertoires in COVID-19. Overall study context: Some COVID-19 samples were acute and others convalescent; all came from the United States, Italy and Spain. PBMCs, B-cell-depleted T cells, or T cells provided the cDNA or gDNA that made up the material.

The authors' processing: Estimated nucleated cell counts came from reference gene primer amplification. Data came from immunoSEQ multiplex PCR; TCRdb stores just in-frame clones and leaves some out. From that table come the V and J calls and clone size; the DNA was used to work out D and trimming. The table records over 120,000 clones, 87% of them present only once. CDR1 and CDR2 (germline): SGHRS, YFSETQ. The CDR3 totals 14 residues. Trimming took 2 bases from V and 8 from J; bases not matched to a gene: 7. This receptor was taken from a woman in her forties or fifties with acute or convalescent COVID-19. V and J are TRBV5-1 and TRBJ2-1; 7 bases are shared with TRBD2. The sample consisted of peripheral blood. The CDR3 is CASSLWTRADEQFF. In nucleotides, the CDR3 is TGCGCCAGCAGCTTATGGACTAGGGCGGATGAGCAGTTCTTC.